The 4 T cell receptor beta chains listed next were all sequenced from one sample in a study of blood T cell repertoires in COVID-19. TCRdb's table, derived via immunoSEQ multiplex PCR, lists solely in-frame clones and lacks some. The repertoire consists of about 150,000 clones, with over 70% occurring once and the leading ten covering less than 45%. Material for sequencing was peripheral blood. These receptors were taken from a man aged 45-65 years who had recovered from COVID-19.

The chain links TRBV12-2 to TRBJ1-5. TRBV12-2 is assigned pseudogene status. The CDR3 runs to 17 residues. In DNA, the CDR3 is TGTGCAAGTCGCTTAGTGGGAGGGAGAGGGGCGAATCAGCCCCAGCATTTT. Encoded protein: CASRLVGGRGANQPQHF.

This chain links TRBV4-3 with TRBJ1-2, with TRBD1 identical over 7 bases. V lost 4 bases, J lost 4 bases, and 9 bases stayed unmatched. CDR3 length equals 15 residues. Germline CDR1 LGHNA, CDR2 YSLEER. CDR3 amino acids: CASSLKTGKSYGYTF. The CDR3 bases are TGCGCCAGCAGCCTAAAGACAGGGAAGAGCTATGGCTACACCTTC.

CDR3 nucleotide sequence: TGTGCCAGCAGCTTGTCGGGTTATGGCTCCTACGAGCAGTACTTC. As protein: CASSLSGYGSYEQYF. This chain uses TRBV5-5 with TRBJ2-7, with no clear D. Germline V CDR1 and CDR2: SGHKS, YYEKEE (reference sequence). V was trimmed by 1 base and J by 0 bases, leaving 11 bases between them. This CDR3 region has 15 residues.

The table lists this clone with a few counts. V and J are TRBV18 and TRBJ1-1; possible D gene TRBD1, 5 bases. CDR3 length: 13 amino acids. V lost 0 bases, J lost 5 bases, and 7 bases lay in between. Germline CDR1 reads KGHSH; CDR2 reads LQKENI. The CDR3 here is CASSPPGGTEAFF. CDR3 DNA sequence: TGTGCCAGCTCACCACCGGGGGGAACTGAAGCTTTCTTT. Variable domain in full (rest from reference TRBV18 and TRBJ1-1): NAGVMQNPRHLVRRRGQEARLRCSPMKGHSHVYWYRQLPEEGLKFMVYLQKENIIDESGMPKERFSAEFPKEGPSILRIQQVVRGDSAAYFCASSPPGGTEAFFGQGTRLTVV.